What follows are 15 T cell receptor beta chains derived from one specimen sequenced in a study of beta chain features in type 1 diabetes. The study's findings and limits: In every one of the four CD4+ subsets, TCRB CDR3s were moderately but significantly shorter in Type 1 diabetes patients.

For these receptors, no antigen is known. The authors reverse transcribed all of the isolated RNA, so sequencing captured expressed TCRB transcripts. Libraries were prepared by immunoSEQ multiplex PCR; TCRdb keeps only in-frame clonotypes and omits some of them. The sample holds about 710,000 clones; around an eighth are singletons and the top ten take nearly 0.04%. The material sequenced was naive CD4+ T cells from blood. These receptor sequences come from a young man with type 1 diabetes.

The rearrangement joins TRBV9 to TRBJ1-5; D gene unclear. Germline-derived CDR1 and CDR2 are SGDLS and YYNGEE. V lost 0 bases to trimming and J lost 5 bases, with 6 bases between them. The CDR3 extends over 13 amino acids. The CDR3 DNA reads as TGTGCCAGCAGCGTAGCCTCGGATCAGCCCCAGCATTTT. It encodes CASSVASDQPQHF.

This clone has more than one count but fewer than ten. The chain employs TRBV6-1 and TRBJ2-3; no clear D. V lost 5 bases and J lost 0, with 12 bases in between. This CDR3 has 15 residues. Looked up from germline, CDR1 is MNHNS and CDR2 is SASEGT. CDR3 protein: CASSSDGFSTDTQYF. The CDR3 nucleotides read TGTGCCAGCAGTTCTGACGGGTTTAGCACAGATACGCAGTATTTT.

Here the CDR3 DNA reads TGTGCCTGGAATCGTCGGGACAGGGATAGCGGGGAGCTGTTTTTT. This encodes CAWNRRDRDSGELFF. J is TRBJ2-2 and V is TRBV30; 9 bases are a match to TRBD1. This CDR3 contains 15 residues. The J segment lost 7 bases and the V segment lost 4 bases, leaving 10 bases of the junction unmatched. Germline-derived CDR1 and CDR2 are GTSNPN and SVGIG (reference sequence).

This clone was observed a few times. The chain employs TRBV18 and TRBJ2-3, with D unclear. Germline CDR1 and CDR2: KGHSH and LQKENI. The CDR3 has 13 residues. V lost 3 bases and J lost 3, with 7 bases in between. The CDR3 is CASSPYVTDTQYF. The CDR3 DNA reads as TGTGCCAGCTCACCTTACGTAACAGATACGCAGTATTTT.

This clone has more than one count but fewer than ten. The rearrangement links TRBV14 to TRBJ1-6; D call uncertain. This CDR3 is built from 13 residues. From germline, CDR1 is SGHDN and CDR2 FVKESK. V dropped 5 bases and J dropped 7 bases, with 9 bases sitting between them. This CDR3 is CASSWTRNSPLHF. The CDR3, as DNA: TGTGCCAGCAGCTGGACCCGGAATTCACCCCTCCACTTT.

The V gene is TRBV30, the J gene TRBJ2-7, with unresolved D. The V gene's germline CDR1 is GTSNPN and CDR2 SVGIG (reference sequence). V shed 4 bases and J shed 5 bases, with 9 bases lying between them. This CDR3 has 11 amino acids. Written as DNA, the CDR3 is TGTGCCTGGACCCTCTCAAACGAGCAGTACTTC. It specifies CAWTLSNEQYF.

The J gene is TRBJ2-7, the V gene TRBV10-3; D is unclear. V lost 3 bases and J lost 0, with 6 bases in between. CDR1 ENHRY and CDR2 SYGVKD come from the germline V gene. CDR3 size: 13 residues. The CDR3 region has the DNA TGTGCCATCAGTGATCCCCGCTCCTACGAGCAGTACTTC. It specifies CAISDPRSYEQYF.

The chain recombines TRBV30 with TRBJ2-1; perhaps TRBD1 as D (6 bases). Germline V gene data show CDR1 as GTSNPN and CDR2 as SVGIG (reference sequence). V lost 6 bases and J 6 bases, leaving 18 bases between the germline ends. The CDR3 has 14 amino acids. CDR3 nucleotide sequence: TGTGCCTGCCTTTGGCAGGGGCCTTTCAATGAGCAGTTCTTC. Translation gives CACLWQGPFNEQFF.

In its sample, this clone was seen a few times. This sequence joins TRBV15 and TRBJ2-7, with D unresolved. The CDR3 sequence is 13 residues long. V was pared by 0 bases and J by 3 bases, with 6 bases between. Germline lookup yields CDR1 LNHNV and CDR2 YYDKDF (reference sequence). As DNA, the CDR3 is TGTGCCACCAGCAGAGAGGGCCACTACGAGCAGTACTTC. Its protein is CATSREGHYEQYF.

The chain employs TRBV11-2 and TRBJ2-2; D is unresolved. Deletions cut 0 bases from V and 0 bases from J, with 14 bases between. From germline, CDR1 is SGHAT and CDR2 FQNNGV. This CDR3 contains 18 residues. The CDR3 loop reads CASSLDLDTPANTGELFF. CDR3 bases: TGTGCCAGCAGCTTAGACCTAGACACTCCCGCGAACACCGGGGAGCTGTTTTTT.

To note about this clone: In the same sample, other DNA sequences code for this CDR3. The chain couples TRBV20-1 to TRBJ2-5, with 9 bases lining up with TRBD2. The germline gives CDR1 DFQATT, CDR2 SNEGSKA (reference sequence). V lost 5 bases to trimming and J lost 7 bases; unmatched junction nucleotides: 2. This CDR3 contains 11 residues. The CDR3: CSAGGRGTQYF. The CDR3 DNA reads TGCAGTGCTGGCGGGAGGGGGACCCAGTACTTC.

This sequence joins TRBV5-4 and TRBJ2-3; D gene uncertain. The CDR3 runs 14 residues. V gave up 3 bases and J gave up 2 bases, with 10 bases separating them. The V gene's germline CDR1 is SGHNT and CDR2 YYREEE (reference sequence). Written as DNA, the CDR3 is TGTGCCAGCAGCTCTCTACGGTACACAGATACGCAGTATTTT. The encoded protein is CASSSLRYTDTQYF.

This clone appeared a few times. The chain combines TRBV6-5 with TRBJ2-1; 9 bases agree with TRBD1. V lost 5 bases to trimming and J lost 4 bases; unmatched junction nucleotides: 6. The CDR3 runs 15 residues. Germline V gives CDR1 MNHEY, CDR2 SVGAGI. CDR3 in amino acids: CASSPGTGPYNEQFF. Here the CDR3 DNA reads TGTGCCAGCAGTCCCGGGACAGGGCCTTACAATGAGCAGTTCTTC.

There are a few counts of this clone. In DNA, the CDR3 is TGCAGCGTTGAAGGAACAATGAACACCTTC. Translated, it gives CSVEGTMNTF. This chain connects TRBV29-1 to TRBJ1-2; D ambiguous. This CDR3 contains 10 residues. Trimming took 1 base from V and 12 from J, leaving 9 bases between them. CDR1 is SQVTM and CDR2 is ANQGSEA in the germline V gene. The full variable domain, with the rest looked up from reference TRBV29-1 and TRBJ1-2, is SAVISQKPSRDICQRGTSLTIQCQVDSQVTMMFWYRQQPGQSLTLIATANQGSEATYESGFVIDKFPISRPNLTFSTLTVSNMSPEDSSIYLCSVEGTMNTFGSGTRLTVV.

A single count supports this clone. The chain links TRBV10-1 to TRBJ2-3; no clear D. V was clipped by 4 bases and J by 6 bases, with 5 bases between them. Per the germline V gene, CDR1 is WNHNN and CDR2 is SYGVQD (reference sequence). The CDR3 contains 11 residues. The CDR3 is CASSGLDTQYF. DNA for the CDR3: TGCGCCAGCAGTGGTCTCGATACGCAGTATTTT.